A selection of T cell receptor beta chains follows, all from one sample in a study of beta chain features in type 1 diabetes. Generated by immunoSEQ multiplex PCR, the TCRdb table keeps only in-frame clones and is missing some. Among about 340,000 clones listed, approximately 8% were seen once. Sequences were obtained from central memory CD4+ T cells from blood. The receptors shown here come from a woman aged 18-29 years in good health. The CDR3 runs from the conserved cysteine through the conserved F or W. Each record gives: clone size, D gene, V gene, J gene, CDR3 protein, CDR3 DNA. A D gene is named only where the DNA matches it firmly. The listing skips clone size in some rows; elsewhere it reads once, few, many or a size class.

size: many; D: -; V: TRBV27; J: TRBJ1-2; CDR3: CASSLEGRSF; DNA: TGTGCCAGCAGTTTGGAGGGGCGGTCATTC
size: -; D: -; V: TRBV28; J: TRBJ2-1; CDR3: CASTGTYNEQFF; DNA: TGTGCCAGCACGGGTACCTACAATGAGCAGTTCTTC
size: -; D: -; V: TRBV7-3; J: TRBJ2-3; CDR3: CASSLNRVDSQYF; DNA: TGTGCCAGCAGCCTCAATAGAGTCGACTCGCAGTATTTT
size: few; D: -; V: TRBV2; J: TRBJ2-3; CDR3: CASSDGGGTDTQYF; DNA: TGTGCCAGCAGTGATGGCGGGGGCACAGATACGCAGTATTTT
size: few; D: -; V: TRBV7-6; J: TRBJ2-2; CDR3: CASSFGGIGNTGELFF; DNA: TGTGCCAGCAGCTTCGGGGGCATTGGGAACACCGGGGAGCTGTTTTTT
size: -; D: -; V: TRBV4-3; J: TRBJ2-7; CDR3: CASSPAQTSGEQYF; DNA: TGCGCCAGCAGCCCAGCGCAGACCAGCGGCGAGCAGTACTTC
size: -; D: -; V: TRBV10-3; J: TRBJ2-5; CDR3: CAISEVGTPLQYF; DNA: TGTGCCATCAGTGAAGTGGGGACACCACTTCAGTACTTC
size: few; D: -; V: TRBV28; J: TRBJ2-5; CDR3: CASSLSGSGETQYF; DNA: TGTGCCAGCAGTCTAAGTGGGTCAGGGGAGACCCAGTACTTC
size: -; D: -; V: TRBV10-3; J: TRBJ2-3; CDR3: CAICDGREDTQYF; DNA: TGTGCCATATGCGACGGGCGAGAAGATACGCAGTATTTT
size: -; D: TRBD1; V: TRBV19; J: TRBJ2-3; CDR3: CASRTGTGFRDTQYF; DNA: TGTGCCAGTAGGACGGGGACAGGGTTTCGCGATACGCAGTATTTT
size: few; D: TRBD1; V: TRBV11-2; J: TRBJ1-4; CDR3: CASSRDSVKEKLFF; DNA: TGTGCCAGCAGCCGGGACAGTGTTAAAGAAAAACTGTTTTTT
size: few; D: TRBD1; V: TRBV9; J: TRBJ2-1; CDR3: CASSVAQGEKFF; DNA: TGTGCCAGCAGCGTAGCTCAGGGGGAGAAGTTCTTC
size: -; D: -; V: TRBV2; J: TRBJ2-1; CDR3: CASSASGLNEQFF; DNA: TGTGCCAGCAGTGCCAGCGGGCTCAATGAGCAGTTCTTC
size: many; D: -; V: TRBV10-3; J: TRBJ1-5; CDR3: CAISEGVQGNQPQHF; DNA: TGTGCCATCAGTGAAGGCGTACAGGGCAATCAGCCCCAGCATTTT
size: few; D: -; V: TRBV7-2; J: TRBJ1-5; CDR3: CASSLAGGATPAQHF; DNA: TGTGCCAGCAGCTTAGCGGGAGGGGCCACCCCGGCCCAGCATTTT
size: few; D: -; V: TRBV7-2; J: TRBJ2-1; CDR3: CASSLASPGVSEQFF; DNA: TGTGCCAGCAGCTTAGCCTCCCCGGGGGTCAGTGAGCAGTTCTTC
size: -; D: TRBD1; V: TRBV7-2; J: TRBJ1-5; CDR3: CASSPGTANQPQHF; DNA: TGTGCCAGCAGCCCCGGGACAGCTAATCAGCCCCAGCATTTT
size: -; D: -; V: TRBV28; J: TRBJ2-7; CDR3: CASRRLGGLYEQYF; DNA: TGTGCCAGCAGACGACTAGGGGGTCTCTACGAGCAGTACTTC
size: -; D: TRBD2; V: TRBV10-3; J: TRBJ2-1; CDR3: CATRTSNTEQFF; DNA: TGTGCCACGAGGACTAGTAATACTGAGCAGTTCTTC
size: few; D: -; V: TRBV28; J: TRBJ1-2; CDR3: CASRGRIYGYTF; DNA: TGTGCCAGCAGGGGACGGATTTATGGCTACACCTTC
size: few; D: -; V: TRBV25-1; J: TRBJ2-2; CDR3: CASSGGAGTNTGELFF; DNA: TGTGCCAGCAGTGGAGGGGCGGGGACGAACACCGGGGAGCTGTTTTTT
size: many; D: TRBD1; V: TRBV29-1; J: TRBJ2-1; CDR3: CSGGTGTGNEQFF; DNA: TGCAGCGGGGGGACAGGGACGGGCAATGAGCAGTTCTTC
size: few; D: TRBD1; V: TRBV7-2; J: TRBJ1-5; CDR3: CASSLSPDRVTQPQHF; DNA: TGTGCCAGCAGCTTATCACCGGACAGGGTGACCCAGCCCCAGCATTTT
size: -; D: -; V: TRBV20-1; J: TRBJ1-1; CDR3: CKSNTEAFF; DNA: TGCAAATCGAACACTGAAGCTTTCTTT
size: few; D: -; V: TRBV7-2; J: TRBJ2-7; CDR3: CASSLGLLGSEQYF; DNA: TGTGCCAGCAGCTTAGGGCTACTAGGTAGCGAGCAGTACTTC
size: -; D: -; V: TRBV4-3; J: TRBJ2-2; CDR3: CASRKTPQGYTGELFF; DNA: TGCGCCAGCAGAAAGACCCCCCAGGGGTACACCGGGGAGCTGTTTTTT
size: many; D: -; V: TRBV5-4; J: TRBJ2-3; CDR3: CASSASRASPDTQYF; DNA: TGTGCCAGCAGCGCAAGCCGGGCGTCTCCAGATACGCAGTATTTT
size: -; D: -; V: TRBV18; J: TRBJ1-1; CDR3: CASSVDKNTEAFF; DNA: TGTGCCAGCTCAGTAGACAAGAACACTGAAGCTTTCTTT
size: -; D: TRBD1; V: TRBV7-3; J: TRBJ2-1; CDR3: CASSRDRENEQFF; DNA: TGTGCCAGCTCTAGGGACAGGGAGAATGAGCAGTTCTTC
size: -; D: TRBD2; V: TRBV29-1; J: TRBJ2-1; CDR3: CSARREYDEQFF; DNA: TGCAGCGCACGGCGGGAGTACGATGAGCAGTTCTTC
size: -; D: -; V: TRBV6-5; J: TRBJ1-2; CDR3: CASSFTGNYGYTF; DNA: TGTGCCAGCAGTTTCACGGGGAACTATGGCTACACCTTC
size: -; D: -; V: TRBV7-8; J: TRBJ1-5; CDR3: CASSLGTADNQPQHF; DNA: TGTGCCAGCAGCTTAGGGACAGCCGATAATCAGCCCCAGCATTTT
size: -; D: TRBD1; V: TRBV25-1; J: TRBJ1-5; CDR3: CASDRDSNQPQHF; DNA: TGTGCCAGTGACAGGGATAGCAATCAGCCCCAGCATTTT
size: many; D: -; V: TRBV2; J: TRBJ1-1; CDR3: CAIQREGAFF; DNA: TGTGCCATCCAACGCGAGGGAGCTTTCTTT
size: few; D: -; V: TRBV27; J: TRBJ2-1; CDR3: CASSVGAGIATEQFF; DNA: TGTGCCAGCAGTGTTGGCGCGGGGATTGCCACTGAGCAGTTCTTC
size: -; D: -; V: TRBV11-2; J: TRBJ2-5; CDR3: CASSLPRRTQETQYF; DNA: TGTGCCAGCAGCTTACCCCGGAGAACCCAAGAGACCCAGTACTTC
size: once; D: -; V: TRBV19; J: TRBJ2-7; CDR3: CASSIGFQGRSYEQYF; DNA: TGTGCCAGTAGTATAGGTTTCCAGGGGCGCTCCTACGAGCAGTACTTC
size: -; D: TRBD2; V: TRBV5-1; J: TRBJ2-2; CDR3: CASSLGLAGVAGELFF; DNA: TGCGCCAGCAGCTTGGGACTAGCGGGAGTCGCCGGGGAGCTGTTTTTT
size: -; D: TRBD2; V: TRBV14; J: TRBJ2-5; CDR3: CASSKAGAGETQYF; DNA: TGTGCCAGCAGCAAAGCGGGAGCGGGTGAGACCCAGTACTTC
size: -; D: -; V: TRBV9; J: TRBJ2-3; CDR3: CASNTRATDTQYF; DNA: TGTGCCAGCAACACCAGGGCCACAGATACGCAGTATTTT
size: few; D: TRBD1; V: TRBV5-1; J: TRBJ2-2; CDR3: CASSYRTGNTGELFF; DNA: TGCGCCAGCAGCTACCGGACAGGGAACACCGGGGAGCTGTTTTTT
size: -; D: -; V: TRBV19; J: TRBJ2-5; CDR3: CASSIGSGKETQYF; DNA: TGTGCCAGTAGTATAGGATCGGGAAAGGAGACCCAGTACTTC
size: few; D: -; V: TRBV7-8; J: TRBJ2-7; CDR3: CASSLDKGPYEQYF; DNA: TGTGCCAGCAGCTTAGATAAGGGGCCCTACGAGCAGTACTTC
size: -; D: TRBD1; V: TRBV11-2; J: TRBJ2-5; CDR3: CASSLVTQGARETQYF; DNA: TGTGCCAGCAGCTTAGTCACACAGGGGGCGCGGGAGACCCAGTACTTC
size: -; D: -; V: TRBV29-1; J: TRBJ2-1; CDR3: CSVVRLVEQFF; DNA: TGCAGCGTTGTGCGCCTCGTTGAGCAGTTCTTC